A selection of T cell receptor beta chains follows, all from one sample in a study of T cell repertoires in cytomegalovirus infection. Their antigens remain unidentified. One entry per CDR3 protein, called by TCRdb with MiXCR from the reads. The sample lists about half a million distinct CDR3 sequences, about 42% occurring once. This sample comprised cultured PBMCs, obtained from culture after CMV antigen stimulation. Receptors were obtained from a human donor in good health (CMV status not recorded). Some clones in this sample may be carry-over from other donors' samples. Both conserved end residues are part of each CDR3. Each record gives: CDR3 length, D gene, clone size, V gene, J gene, CDR3 DNA, CDR3 protein. D genes are given only for firm matches. Clone size is not always given. Where it is, it says once, few, many or a class for expanded clones.

len: 17
d_gene: NA
abundance: NA
v_gene: TRBV7-2
j_gene: TRBJ1-3
CDR3nt: TGTGCCAGCAGCTTAGCACCGGGACGGCTCTCTGGAAACACCATATATTTT
CDR3aa: CASSLAPGRLSGNTIYF

len: 14
d_gene: NA
abundance: NA
v_gene: TRBV27
j_gene: TRBJ1-5
CDR3nt: TGTGCCAGCAGTTTGGTTAGGGGGTCACAGCCCCAGCATTTT
CDR3aa: CASSLVRGSQPQHF

len: 13
d_gene: NA
abundance: NA
v_gene: TRBV7-4
j_gene: TRBJ2-3
CDR3nt: TGTGCCAGCAGCTCCACTAGCATGGATACGCAGTATTTT
CDR3aa: CASSSTSMDTQYF

len: 15
d_gene: NA
abundance: NA
v_gene: TRBV5-4
j_gene: TRBJ1-2
CDR3nt: TGTGCCAGCAGCTTGGTTCCGGGTTCTTCGGGTGGCTACACCTTC
CDR3aa: CASSLVPGSSGGYTF

len: 14
d_gene: TRBD2
abundance: NA
v_gene: TRBV7-2
j_gene: TRBJ2-7
CDR3nt: TGTGCCAGCAGCTTATCTAGCGGGGGTTTAAGAAAGGACTTC
CDR3aa: CASSLSSGGLRKDF

len: 13
d_gene: NA
abundance: NA
v_gene: TRBV6-1
j_gene: TRBJ2-5
CDR3nt: TGTGCCAGCAGTGAAGGGGATGCGGAGACCCAGTACTTC
CDR3aa: CASSEGDAETQYF

len: 16
d_gene: NA
abundance: NA
v_gene: TRBV10-3
j_gene: TRBJ2-7
CDR3nt: TGTGCCATCAGTGACCCCTCGGGACCACTCATGGGCGAGCAGTACTTC
CDR3aa: CAISDPSGPLMGEQYF

len: 16
d_gene: TRBD2
abundance: NA
v_gene: TRBV10-3
j_gene: TRBJ2-7
CDR3nt: TGTGCCATCAGTGATCCCCCGACTAGCGGGAGCGACGAGCAGTACTTC
CDR3aa: CAISDPPTSGSDEQYF

len: 13
d_gene: NA
abundance: few
v_gene: TRBV2
j_gene: TRBJ1-1
CDR3nt: TGTGCCGGACCTGAAGCCTGGGGCACTGAAGCTTTCTTT
CDR3aa: CAGPEAWGTEAFF

len: 14
d_gene: NA
abundance: NA
v_gene: TRBV11-2
j_gene: TRBJ2-1
CDR3nt: TGTGCCAGCAGCGCATCGGGACCTTACAATGAGCAGTTCTTC
CDR3aa: CASSASGPYNEQFF

len: 15
d_gene: NA
abundance: many
v_gene: TRBV7-9
j_gene: TRBJ1-5
CDR3nt: TGTGCCAGCAGCTTAGGAGGGGGTAGCAATCAGCCCCAGCATTTT
CDR3aa: CASSLGGGSNQPQHF

len: 14
d_gene: NA
abundance: many
v_gene: TRBV7-2
j_gene: TRBJ1-3
CDR3nt: TGTGCCAGCAGCTTCGGGGGTTCTGGAAACACCATATATTTT
CDR3aa: CASSFGGSGNTIYF

len: 16
d_gene: NA
abundance: once
v_gene: TRBV12-3/TRBV12-4
j_gene: TRBJ2-7
CDR3nt: TGTGCCAGCAGTTTGGTAACCCCGAGAAGTCCCTACGAGCAGTACTTC
CDR3aa: CASSLVTPRSPYEQYF

len: 14
d_gene: NA
abundance: few
v_gene: TRBV7-2
j_gene: TRBJ2-3
CDR3nt: TGTGCCAGCAGCCAGGAGGGAAGCACAGATACGCAGTATTTT
CDR3aa: CASSQEGSTDTQYF

len: 15
d_gene: NA
abundance: many
v_gene: TRBV7-2
j_gene: TRBJ2-4
CDR3nt: TGTGCCAGCAGCCACACTAGCAGAGCCAAAAACATTCAGTACTTC
CDR3aa: CASSHTSRAKNIQYF